The 3 T cell receptor beta chains below all came from one sample that was sequenced in a study of blood T cell repertoires in COVID-19. The table came from immunoSEQ multiplex PCR; TCRdb's copy has only in-frame clones and leaves some out. This table has hundreds of thousands of clones, 70% to 90% appearing once. Sequenced sample: peripheral blood. These receptors came from a human donor in a cohort sampled during active COVID-19.

This rearrangement joins TRBV12-3 or TRBV12-4 to TRBJ1-1; D gene uncertain. The length of the CDR3 is 11 residues. The V gene lost 6 bases and the J gene lost 10 bases, with 12 bases spanning the gap. The CDR3 DNA follows: TGTGCCAGCAGCCCCGTGGTGGCAGCTTTCTTT. This codes for CASSPVVAAFF.

The chain has TRBV21-1 and TRBJ2-1; the listed D gene, TRBD2, was not tested against the DNA. TRBV21-1 is flagged as a pseudogene. The CDR3 runs to 13 residues. The CDR3, as DNA: TGTGCCAGCAGCATAGTAAGTGTAAATGAGCAGTTCTTC. It translates to CASSIVSVNEQFF.

A few counts support this clone. V is TRBV3-1 (or the pseudogene TRBV3-2) and J is TRBJ2-1; TRBD2 matches at 9 bases. Germline trimming cut 0 bases from V and 3 bases from J; bases unmatched to any gene: 6. The CDR3 runs 17 residues. Per the germline V gene, CDR1 is LGHDT and CDR2 is YNNKEL (reference sequence). CDR3 sequence (DNA): TGTGCCAGCAGCCAAGATATCCCTAGCGGGGACTACAATGAGCAGTTCTTC. Amino acids: CASSQDIPSGDYNEQFF.